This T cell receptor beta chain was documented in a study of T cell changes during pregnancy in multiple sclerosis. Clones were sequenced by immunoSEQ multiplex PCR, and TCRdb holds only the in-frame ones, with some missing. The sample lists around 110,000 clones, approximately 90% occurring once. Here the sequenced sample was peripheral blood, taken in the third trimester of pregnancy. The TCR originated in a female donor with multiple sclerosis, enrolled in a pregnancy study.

CDR3 in amino acids: CASSQDGRTRRNNEQFF. CDR3 DNA: TGTGCCAGCAGCCAAGACGGGAGGACTAGACGAAACAATGAGCAGTTCTTC. The chain is built from TRBV4-2 and TRBJ2-1; 7 bases map to TRBD2. Germline V gives CDR1 LGHNA, CDR2 YNFKEQ. This CDR3 spans 17 amino acids. The ends lost 0 bases at V and 5 bases at J; junction bases unmatched: 10.